Following are 23 T cell receptor beta chains from one sample sequenced in a study of T-cell memory formation after mild COVID-19. TCRdb itself ran the 5' RACE reads through MiXCR, one entry per CDR3 protein. The profile covers approximately 260,000 distinct CDR3 sequences, with over 15% appearing a single time and roughly a fifth taken by the ten largest. Sequenced sample: PBMCs or a T cell subset sorted from them (not recorded which). The receptors were sampled from a man in his late teens or twenties who had mild COVID-19 (a few samples of this study predate the infection). Cell type and time point are not known.

The chain joins TRBV2 to TRBJ2-1, with TRBD2 identical over 12 bases. V lost 6 bases and J lost 5; bases outside the gene matches: 5. The CDR3 extends over 15 amino acids. Germline V gene data show CDR1 as SNHLY and CDR2 as FYNNEI. The CDR3 reads CASRSLAGGNNEQFF. In DNA form, the CDR3 reads TGTGCCAGCAGGTCACTAGCGGGGGGAAACAATGAGCAGTTCTTC.

This clonotype was seen many times. The chain uses TRBV18 and TRBJ2-7, with D tentatively TRBD2 (7 bases). Germline V gives CDR1 KGHSH, CDR2 LQKENI. V lost 1 base to trimming and J lost 4 bases, with 14 bases between them. The CDR3 sequence is 15 residues long. The chain's CDR3 is CASSPRGGGIYEQYF. CDR3 DNA sequence: TGTGCCAGCTCACCACGAGGCGGGGGCATTTACGAGCAGTACTTC.

The V and J genes are TRBV29-1 and TRBJ2-1; TRBD1 matches at 9 bases. Germline-derived CDR1 and CDR2 are SQVTM and ANQGSEA. J lost 4 bases, V lost 7 bases, and 5 bases had no gene match. This CDR3 is 13 amino acids long. The CDR3 protein is CSAWDRVYNEQFF. Here the CDR3 DNA reads TGCAGCGCCTGGGACAGGGTTTACAATGAGCAGTTCTTC.

This clonotype turned up a few times. One end of the junction fails to match germline, which may point to a read error. The rearrangement links TRBV6-2 or TRBV6-3 to TRBJ2-1; 8 bases fit TRBD2. The germline V gene has CDR1 MNHEY and CDR2 SVGEGT. This CDR3 spans 15 amino acids. The CDR3 reads CASTYGGGSFYEQFF. The CDR3 DNA follows: TGTGCCAGCACTTACGGCGGGGGGTCCTTTTATGAGCAGTTCTTC.

This clonotype turned up a few times. The chain has TRBV6-6 and TRBJ1-1, with 8 positions matching TRBD1. Germline lookup yields CDR1 MNHNY and CDR2 SVGAGI (reference sequence). Unmatched junction bases numbered 8, after V lost 5 bases and J lost 3 bases. The CDR3 has 15 residues. The CDR3 is CASSPWDRWDTEAFF. CDR3 DNA sequence: TGTGCCAGCAGTCCCTGGGACAGGTGGGACACTGAAGCTTTCTTT.

In this sample, this clonotype turned up many times. The genes are TRBV3-1 and TRBJ2-7, with 10 bases fitting TRBD1. Germline lookup yields CDR1 LGHDT and CDR2 YNNKEL (reference sequence). The V segment lost 1 base and the J segment 1 base; nucleotides outside the gene matches: 1. The CDR3 runs 15 residues. The CDR3 is CASSQADRGSYEQYF. CDR3 in DNA: TGTGCCAGCAGCCAAGCGGACAGGGGGTCCTACGAGCAGTACTTC.

This clonotype has more than one count but fewer than ten. The J gene is TRBJ1-1, the V gene TRBV10-3; D gene uncertain. Per the germline V gene, CDR1 is ENHRY and CDR2 is SYGVKD. The V gene lost 4 bases and the J gene lost 6 bases, with 12 bases spanning the gap. The CDR3 is 13 amino acids. As DNA, the CDR3 is TGTGCCATCAGTGGGAATGAAGGGTCTGAAGCTTTCTTT. Amino acids: CAISGNEGSEAFF.

The J gene is TRBJ1-5, the V gene TRBV6-5, with no clear D. The V gene lost 0 bases and the J gene lost 0 bases, with 6 bases spanning the gap. Germline V gene lookup returns CDR1 MNHEY and CDR2 SVGAGI. This CDR3 comprises 15 residues. The CDR3 nucleotides read TGTGCCAGCAGTTACTCTGGCTATAGCAATCAGCCCCAGCATTTT. Its protein product is CASSYSGYSNQPQHF.

V usage is TRBV6-2 or TRBV6-3 and J usage is TRBJ2-3; D is uncertain. The germline gives CDR1 MNHEY, CDR2 SVGEGT. The CDR3 contains 15 residues. Trimming left V 2 bases short and J 2 bases short, with 11 bases between. The CDR3 reads CASSYGQADTDTQYF. CDR3 nucleotides: TGTGCCAGCAGTTACGGGCAGGCAGACACAGATACGCAGTATTTT.

This chain's CDR3 is CASSTGQGDQPQHF. Written as DNA, the CDR3 is TGTGCCAGCAGCACTGGACAGGGCGATCAGCCCCAGCATTTT. The chain recombines TRBV7-9 with TRBJ1-5; 8 bases are shared with TRBD1. CDR1 and CDR2 from the germline V gene are SEHNR and FQNEAQ (reference sequence). The ends lost 5 bases at V and 5 bases at J; junction bases unmatched: 5. The CDR3 length is 14 residues.

The gene calls are TRBV10-2 and TRBJ1-2; D is uncertain. V lost 6 bases to trimming and J lost 2 bases, with 10 bases between them. This CDR3 is 13 amino acids long. The V gene's germline CDR1 is WSHSY and CDR2 SAAADI. Written as DNA, the CDR3 is TGCGCCAGCAGACCAGACGGAAACTATGGCTACACCTTC. It yields the protein CASRPDGNYGYTF.

This clonotype appeared many times. The chain recombines TRBV7-6 with TRBJ2-7; D possibly corresponds to TRBD1 (5 bases). Trimming took off 5 bases at V and 0 bases at J, with 14 bases between the two ends. CDR1 is SGHVS and CDR2 is FNYEAQ in the germline V gene. The CDR3 is made up of 15 amino acids. The CDR3 nucleotides are TGTGCCAGCAGCCATAACCCCGACAGCTCCTACGAGCAGTACTTC. The encoded protein is CASSHNPDSSYEQYF.

A few counts support this clonotype. The J gene is TRBJ2-7, the V gene TRBV6-5, with D unclear. CDR1 is MNHEY and CDR2 is SVGAGI in the germline V gene. There are 13 residues in the CDR3. The V end lost 5 bases, the J end lost 4 bases, and 12 bases lay between the germline ends. The CDR3 DNA sequence: TGTGCCAGCAGTGCACCGTCGACTTACGAGCAGTACTTC. This sequence encodes CASSAPSTYEQYF.

The chain employs TRBV7-9 and TRBJ2-7, with a tentative D call TRBD1 (6 bases). The CDR3 runs 11 residues. Germline assignment: CDR1 SEHNR and CDR2 FQNEAQ (reference sequence). V lost 8 bases to trimming and J lost 7 bases, with 12 bases between them. The CDR3 sequence: CASRTDSEQYF. In nucleotides, the CDR3 is TGTGCCAGCCGGACAGACTCGGAGCAGTACTTC.

V is TRBV29-1 and J is TRBJ1-1, with D uncertain. V lost 0 bases to trimming and J lost 0 bases, with 8 bases between them. There are 14 residues in the CDR3. Per germline, CDR1 SQVTM and CDR2 ANQGSEA. This CDR3 reads CSVEDRVMNTEAFF. The CDR3 bases are TGCAGCGTTGAAGATCGTGTCATGAACACTGAAGCTTTCTTT.

The V gene is TRBV4-1, the J gene TRBJ1-6; a weak D match, TRBD1 (5 bases). The length of the CDR3 is 15 residues. V lost 0 bases, J lost 10 bases, and 13 bases lay in between. Germline CDR1 MGHRA, CDR2 YSYEKL. The CDR3 sequence: CASSQDRGLWSPLHF. The CDR3 nucleotides read TGCGCCAGCAGCCAAGATCGGGGGTTATGGTCACCCCTCCACTTT.

The table lists this clonotype with a few counts. The chain couples TRBV5-1 to TRBJ1-2; D is ambiguous. The V gene's germline CDR1 is SGHRS and CDR2 YFSETQ. The CDR3 is made up of 14 amino acids. The germline V and J ends were trimmed by 1 base and 2 bases, with 9 bases remaining between them. The CDR3 bases are TGCGCCAGCAGCTTGTCAGTCAGCAACTATGGCTACACCTTC. Translation gives CASSLSVSNYGYTF.

This clonotype was observed a handful of times. The genes are TRBV28 and TRBJ2-1; D ambiguous. Trimming took 3 bases from V and 4 from J, leaving 7 bases between them. The CDR3 totals 13 residues. CDR1 is MDHEN and CDR2 is SYDVKM in the germline V gene. This CDR3 is CASSFPGYNEQFF. The DNA of the CDR3 is TGTGCCAGCAGTTTCCCCGGGTACAATGAGCAGTTCTTC.

This clonotype was picked up many times. In nucleotides, the CDR3 is TGCGCCAGCGGAACTCAGGGAAATCAGCCCCAGCATTTT. Translation gives CASGTQGNQPQHF. The gene calls are TRBV4-3 and TRBJ1-5; the D gene is possibly TRBD1 (5 bases). CDR3 length equals 13 residues. Germline CDR1 is LGHNA and CDR2 is YSLEER. With 8 bases removed from V and 4 bases from J, the gap between germline ends came to 12 bases.

The V and J genes are TRBV7-2 and TRBJ2-7, with 9 bases identical to TRBD1. The germline CDR1 and CDR2 sequences are SGHTA and FQGNSA. The CDR3 runs 15 residues. V was pared by 5 bases and J by 3 bases, with 8 bases of the junction left unmatched. The CDR3 reads CASSPPGTGYYEQYF. DNA for the CDR3: TGTGCCAGCAGCCCCCCCGGGACAGGGTACTACGAGCAGTACTTC.

The V call is TRBV5-1, the J call TRBJ2-7; 9 bases match TRBD2. The J segment lost 1 base and the V segment lost 4 bases, leaving 9 bases of the junction unmatched. Per germline, CDR1 SGHRS and CDR2 YFSETQ. The CDR3 has 16 residues. CDR3 sequence (DNA): TGCGCCAGCAGCCGAGCTGGGGCGGGGGGGTCCTACGAGCAGTACGTC. This gives the protein CASSRAGAGGSYEQYV.

A few counts support this clonotype. This sequence joins TRBV5-1 and TRBJ2-7; tentatively, D is TRBD1 (6 bases). Trimming shortened V by 0 bases and J by 3 bases, and 10 bases separated the two germline ends. The CDR3 spans 14 residues. Germline V gene sequence: CDR1 SGHRS, CDR2 YFSETQ. CDR3 amino acids: CASSLALGGYEQYV. In DNA, the CDR3 is TGCGCCAGCAGCTTGGCCTTAGGGGGCTACGAGCAGTACGTC.

In its sample, this clonotype was seen a few times. The rearrangement links TRBV5-1 to TRBJ1-1; TRBD1 is a possible D gene (6 bases). This CDR3 has 14 amino acids. V was clipped by 6 bases and J by 4 bases, with 16 bases between them. The germline CDR1 and CDR2 sequences are SGHRS and YFSETQ. The CDR3 coding sequence is TGCGCCAGCAAGGACAGTCATGTGGGCACTGAAGCTTTCTTT. It encodes CASKDSHVGTEAFF.